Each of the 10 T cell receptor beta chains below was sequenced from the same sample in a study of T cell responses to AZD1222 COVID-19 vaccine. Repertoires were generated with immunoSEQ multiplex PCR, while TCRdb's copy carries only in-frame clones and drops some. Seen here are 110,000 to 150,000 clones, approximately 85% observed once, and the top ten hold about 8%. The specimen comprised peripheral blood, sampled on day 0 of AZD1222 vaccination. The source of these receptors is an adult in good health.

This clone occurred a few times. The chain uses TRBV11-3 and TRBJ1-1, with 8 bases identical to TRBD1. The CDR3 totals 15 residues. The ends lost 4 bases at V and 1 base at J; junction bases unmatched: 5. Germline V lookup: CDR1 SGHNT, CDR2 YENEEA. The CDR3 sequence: CASSSDRDSNTEAFF. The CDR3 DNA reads TGTGCCAGCAGCTCGGACAGGGATTCGAACACTGAAGCTTTCTTT.

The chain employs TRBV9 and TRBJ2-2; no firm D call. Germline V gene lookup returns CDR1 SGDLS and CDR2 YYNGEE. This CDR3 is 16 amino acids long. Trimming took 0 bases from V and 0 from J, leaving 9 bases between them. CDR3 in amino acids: CASSVGMASNTGELFF. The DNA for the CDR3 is TGTGCCAGCAGCGTAGGAATGGCTTCGAACACCGGGGAGCTGTTTTTT.

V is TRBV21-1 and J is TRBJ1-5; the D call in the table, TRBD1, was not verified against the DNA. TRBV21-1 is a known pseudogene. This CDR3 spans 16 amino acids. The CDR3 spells CASSGTGGYSNQPQHF. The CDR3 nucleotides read TGTGCCAGCTCCGGGACAGGGGGTTATAGCAATCAGCCCCAGCATTTT.

The CDR3 protein is CASSYAGGEQYF. CDR3 DNA: TGTGCCAGCAGTTACGCCGGTGGGGAGCAGTACTTC. V and J are TRBV6-5 and TRBJ2-7; no clear D gene. The CDR3 has 12 amino acids. V lost 2 bases, J lost 7 bases, and 9 bases lay in between. Germline CDR1 reads MNHEY; CDR2 reads SVGAGI.

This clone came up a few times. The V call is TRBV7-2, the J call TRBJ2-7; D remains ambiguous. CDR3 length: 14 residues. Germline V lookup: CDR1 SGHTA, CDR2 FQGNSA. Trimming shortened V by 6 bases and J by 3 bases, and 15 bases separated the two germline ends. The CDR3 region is CASSYSGGNYEQYF. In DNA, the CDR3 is TGTGCCAGCAGTTATTCAGGTGGGAACTACGAGCAGTACTTC.

For the CDR3, the DNA is TGTGCCAGCAGCTTTGACGCTGGCTACACCTTC. This encodes CASSFDAGYTF. The genes are TRBV5-6 and TRBJ1-2; D remains unclear. The CDR3 runs 11 residues. Germline V gene lookup returns CDR1 SGHDT and CDR2 YYEEEE. Between the trimmed V and J ends, which lost 2 bases and 7 bases, there was a span of 6 bases.

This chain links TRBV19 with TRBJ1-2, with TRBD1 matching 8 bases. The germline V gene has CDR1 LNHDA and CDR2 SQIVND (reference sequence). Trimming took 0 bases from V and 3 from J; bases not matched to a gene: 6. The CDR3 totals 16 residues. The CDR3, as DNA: TGTGCCAGTAGTATAGATCCCCAGGGGGCCGACTATGGCTACACCTTC. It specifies CASSIDPQGADYGYTF.

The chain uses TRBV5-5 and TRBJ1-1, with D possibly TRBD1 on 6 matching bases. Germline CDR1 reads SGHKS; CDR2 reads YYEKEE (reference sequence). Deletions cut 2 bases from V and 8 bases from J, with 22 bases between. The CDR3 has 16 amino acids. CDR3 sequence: CASSLSGGASSDEAFF. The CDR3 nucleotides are TGTGCCAGCAGCTTATCCGGGGGGGCGTCCTCAGACGAAGCTTTCTTT.

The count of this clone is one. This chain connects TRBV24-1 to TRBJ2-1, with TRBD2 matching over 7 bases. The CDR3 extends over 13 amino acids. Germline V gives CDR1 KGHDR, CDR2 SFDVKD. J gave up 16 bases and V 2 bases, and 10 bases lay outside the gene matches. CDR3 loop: CATSDSRSGREFF. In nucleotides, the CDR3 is TGTGCCACCAGTGATTCTCGGAGTGGGAGGGAATTCTTC.

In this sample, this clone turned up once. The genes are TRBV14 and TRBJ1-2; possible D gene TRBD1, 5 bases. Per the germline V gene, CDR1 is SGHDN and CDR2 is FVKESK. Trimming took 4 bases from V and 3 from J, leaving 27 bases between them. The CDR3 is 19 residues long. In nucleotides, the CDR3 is TGTGCCAGCAGCCCGTTCCAGGGCGCAGGGACGGTACTATACTATGGCTACACCTTC. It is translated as CASSPFQGAGTVLYYGYTF.